This entry concerns a single T cell receptor beta chain. The data were taken from a study of Ad26.COV2.S vaccination and SARS-CoV-2 variants. Background on the study: The donor participated in the COV1001 trial, in its Ad26.COV2.S arm.

The treatment: roughly 18 received Ad26.COV2.S at low or high dose, single or two shots; about 5 received placebo; per-sample allocation not given. The samples date from day 63 after the first vaccine or placebo injection. The donor's status was that of an adult aged 18-55 years in Boston. An Ad26 vector was used to express Wuhan-strain SARS-CoV-2 spike as the vaccine. Trimming removed 5 bases from V and 5 bases from J; junction bases left unmatched: 5. From germline, CDR1 is KGHSH and CDR2 LQKENI. The CDR3 runs to 13 residues. Using immunoSEQ multiplex PCR, the repertoire was profiled, and TCRdb retains in-frame clones only, with some absent. This table has around 300,000 clones, 75% to 90% appearing once.

The sequencing used peripheral blood, collected in a trial of Ad26.COV2.S vaccine versus placebo. The sequence came from a person aged 18 to 65 who received the Ad26.COV2.S COVID-19 vaccine or a placebo. This chain joins TRBV18 and TRBJ1-1; TRBD1 agrees at 7 bases. Here the CDR3 reads CASSTTGETEAFF. Written as DNA, the CDR3 is TGTGCCAGCTCAACCACAGGGGAGACTGAAGCTTTCTTT.